This TCR beta chain came from a study of blood T cells in healthy people across ages. The study's findings and limits: A conclusive naive versus antigen-experienced comparison was prevented by the unsorted PBMCs.

This clonotype was seen only a few times. The target antigen is unknown. A second PCR, run for roughly 7 to 11 cycles, used a sample-barcoded 5' primer plus a J-beta primer mix. Each CDR3 protein is one row after TCRdb ran MiXCR on the 5' RACE reads. The sample yields around 1,500,000 distinct CDR3 sequences, 28% seen once. CDR1 and CDR2 (germline): MDHEN, SYDVKM. The germline V and J ends were trimmed by 8 bases and 8 bases, with 10 bases remaining between them. CDR3 length equals 11 residues. Total RNA extraction produced at least 5 micrograms (per sample) for the study. Sequencing was done on a sample of blood. The clonotype was recovered from a young woman in good health. The rearrangement links TRBV28 to TRBJ2-1; D uncertain. Here the CDR3 DNA reads TGTGCCAGCGATAACAAGCATGAGCAGTTCTTC. This codes for CASDNKHEQFF. Combining the CDR3 with reference TRBV28 and TRBJ2-1 gives the whole variable domain DVKVTQSSRYLVKRTGEKVFLECVQDMDHENMFWYRQDPGLGLRLIYFSYDVKMKEKGDIPEGYSVSREKKERFSLILESASTNQTSMYLCASDNKHEQFFGPGTRLTVL.